The clone carrying this TCR beta chain was detected a few times. The antigen remains undetermined. The source of the sample is a study of T cell repertoires in cytomegalovirus infection. Study at large: Public TCR beta signatures provided an indication of both CMV infection and a matching HLA type. Study-level points and caveats: In two of eight donors, the top clonotype was HLA-C-restricted CMV-specific. Summed frequency of shared TCR beta families picked out CMV carriers who also had the relevant HLA.

TCRdb reprocessed the reads via MiXCR and lists one record per CDR3 protein. The repertoire holds some 200,000 distinct CDR3 sequences, with about a tenth as singletons. This CDR3 contains 13 residues. Trimming removed 1 base from V and 0 bases from J, with 5 bases in between. The germline CDR1 and CDR2 sequences are SGHNT and YYREEE (reference sequence). The specimen sequenced was PBMCs. The chain carries TRBV5-4 and TRBJ2-7; D ambiguous. This clonotype was sampled from a human donor in good health (CMV status not recorded). Some clones in this sample may be carry-over from other donors' samples. The chain's CDR3 is CASSLSSSYEQYF. In DNA, the CDR3 is TGTGCCAGCAGCTTGTCATCCTCCTACGAGCAGTACTTC. Supplemented by reference TRBV5-4 and TRBJ2-7, the full variable domain reads ETGVTQSPTHLIKTRGQQVTLRCSSQSGHNTVSWYQQALGQGPQFIFQYYREEENGRGNFPPRFSGLQFPNYSSELNVNALELDDSALYLCASSLSSSYEQYFGPGTRLTVT.